This T cell receptor beta chain derives from a study of control samples from healthy donors and cancer patients. V was pared by 6 bases and J by 8 bases, with 5 bases between. There are 10 residues in the CDR3. Per germline, CDR1 MNHEY and CDR2 SVGAGI. Here immunoSEQ multiplex PCR was the method, and the copy in TCRdb shows in-frame clones only, minus some. The sample holds 150,000 to 200,000 clones; 96% are singletons and the top ten take approximately 0.93%. Source material: blood. This chain connects TRBV6-5 to TRBJ2-1; D unclear. This TCR was recovered from a woman aged 25 to 39 in good health. Here the CDR3 reads CASRGDEQFF. As DNA, the CDR3 is TGTGCCAGCAGAGGCGATGAGCAGTTCTTC.